Shown below are 27 T cell receptor beta chains from a single sample sequenced in a study of PD-L1 blockade in urothelial cancer. Libraries were prepared by immunoSEQ multiplex PCR; TCRdb keeps only in-frame clonotypes and omits some of them. This sample yields tens of thousands of clones, of which about 90% are seen a single time; 5.5% to 8% belongs to the top ten. Sample time point: peripheral blood 6 weeks after treatment start. The sequenced sample was PBMCs, obtained around atezolizumab (anti-PD-L1) treatment. The receptors derive from a man in his 70s with urothelial cancer.

This clone was counted once. The chain uses TRBV11-2 and TRBJ2-7, with 7 bases aligning to TRBD1. The germline gives CDR1 SGHAT, CDR2 FQNNGV. With 1 base clipped from V and 9 bases from J, the junction kept 12 bases outside the gene matches. The CDR3 contains 15 residues. CDR3 sequence reads: CASSLGSPGGMGQYF. The CDR3, as DNA: TGTGCCAGCAGCTTAGGAAGCCCAGGGGGAATGGGGCAGTACTTC.

This clone was detected once. The chain uses TRBV7-6 and TRBJ2-7; 8 bases are shared with TRBD1. This CDR3 has 16 residues. J gave up 5 bases and V 4 bases, and 13 bases lay outside the gene matches. Germline V lookup: CDR1 SGHVS, CDR2 FNYEAQ. The CDR3 coding sequence is TGTGCCAGCAGCTCCCCGGACAGGGAAAGTGGGGACGAGCAGTACTTC. It translates to CASSSPDRESGDEQYF.

The chain is built from TRBV5-6 and TRBJ1-2; 12 bases are a match to TRBD1. J gave up 7 bases and V 3 bases, and 4 bases lay outside the gene matches. The CDR3 sequence is 14 residues long. Germline CDR1 reads SGHDT; CDR2 reads YYEEEE. The CDR3 here is CASSWGQGAVGYTF. The CDR3 DNA sequence: TGTGCCAGCAGCTGGGGACAGGGGGCTGTTGGCTACACCTTC.

For the CDR3, the DNA is TGCAGCGGCGGGCTAGCGGGAACCGGCAATGAGCAGTTCTTC. Translating gives CSGGLAGTGNEQFF. The rearrangement links TRBV29-1 to TRBJ2-1; 9 bases are a match to TRBD2. Germline CDR1 reads SQVTM; CDR2 reads ANQGSEA. Unmatched junction bases numbered 10, after V lost 7 bases and J lost 6 bases. The CDR3 extends over 14 amino acids.

The chain is built from TRBV7-6 and TRBJ2-1, with a possible D match to TRBD2 (7 bases). The CDR3 contains 17 residues. Trimming shortened V by 0 bases and J by 5 bases, and 17 bases separated the two germline ends. Germline loops: CDR1 SGHVS, CDR2 FNYEAQ. CDR3 in amino acids: CASSLARGGTNNNEQFF. The CDR3 bases are TGTGCCAGCAGCTTAGCGAGGGGGGGGACAAACAACAATGAGCAGTTCTTC.

J is TRBJ2-3 and V is TRBV5-6; 11 positions match TRBD2. Per the germline V gene, CDR1 is SGHDT and CDR2 is YYEEEE. V lost 4 bases, J lost 7 bases, and 8 bases stayed unmatched. The CDR3 length is 15 residues. DNA for the CDR3: TGTGCCAGCAGCCCTGAAACTAGCGGGAGTTATACGCAGTATTTT. It encodes CASSPETSGSYTQYF.

The chain couples TRBV28 to TRBJ1-2; possibly TRBD1 for D (6 bases). This CDR3 has 14 residues. Germline V lookup: CDR1 MDHEN, CDR2 SYDVKM. The V end was cut by 3 bases, the J end by 0 bases, with 8 bases between. CDR3 nucleotide sequence: TGTGCCAGCAGTTTGTGGGGGCCTAACTATGGCTACACCTTC. This sequence encodes CASSLWGPNYGYTF.

This chain links TRBV9 with TRBJ2-2, with a possible D match to TRBD1 (6 bases). Germline-derived CDR1 and CDR2 are SGDLS and YYNGEE. The length of the CDR3 is 14 residues. With 4 bases removed from V and 3 bases from J, the gap between germline ends came to 10 bases. The CDR3 coding sequence is TGTGCCAGCAGCCCCCGGACAGACACCGGGGAGCTGTTTTTT. As protein: CASSPRTDTGELFF.

The genes are TRBV27 and TRBJ2-1; 16 bases map to TRBD2. This CDR3 contains 19 residues. Germline V gives CDR1 MNHEY, CDR2 SMNVEV (reference sequence). V trimming: 4 bases; J trimming: 7 bases; junction bases outside the gene matches: 13. CDR3 sequence (DNA): TGTGCCAGCAGTTCACAGGGACTAGCGGGAGGGCCGGTATATAATGAGCAGTTCTTC. It encodes CASSSQGLAGGPVYNEQFF.

V gene TRBV2 combines with J gene TRBJ2-1, with TRBD2 matching over 7 bases. Looked up from germline, CDR1 is SNHLY and CDR2 is FYNNEI. The CDR3 covers 14 residues. After removal of 8 bases from V and 5 bases from J, the junction contained 9 bases not matched to a gene. This CDR3 reads CASGLGTNDNEQFF. CDR3 sequence (DNA): TGTGCCAGCGGCTTGGGGACTAACGACAATGAGCAGTTCTTC.

This chain uses TRBV6-6 with TRBJ1-5, with D hard to call. Per germline, CDR1 MNHNY and CDR2 SVGAGI (reference sequence). The CDR3 contains 11 residues. Trimming removed 5 bases at V and 4 bases at J, with 3 bases between. CDR3 loop: CASSQNQPQHF. DNA for the CDR3: TGTGCCAGCAGTCAGAATCAGCCCCAGCATTTT.

This chain joins TRBV18 and TRBJ2-7; D gene ambiguous. This CDR3 has 12 amino acids. Germline CDR1 KGHSH, CDR2 LQKENI. Trimming cost V 3 bases and J 1 base, with 4 bases left between them. The CDR3 region is CASSPESYEQYF. The CDR3 region has the DNA TGTGCCAGCTCACCCGAGTCCTACGAGCAGTACTTC.

The chain is built from TRBV7-8 and TRBJ2-7; TRBD2 matches 10 bases. The CDR3 spans 15 residues. Losses at the gene ends were 6 bases for V and 6 bases for J; bases not matched to a gene: 11. CDR1 is SGHVS and CDR2 is FQNEAQ in the germline V gene. CDR3: CASRQREGPGGEQYF. CDR3 coding DNA: TGTGCCAGCAGACAGCGGGAGGGCCCGGGGGGCGAGCAGTACTTC.

This clone was found once. In nucleotides, the CDR3 is TGTGCCAGCAGGGACACCGGGACACCGTACTTC. Protein sequence: CASRDTGTPYF. The chain uses TRBV5-5 and TRBJ2-7, with D perhaps matching TRBD1 (6 bases). CDR1 SGHKS and CDR2 YYEKEE come from the germline V gene (reference sequence). V was shortened by 5 bases and J by 12 bases, with 15 bases between the two germline ends. The CDR3 runs to 11 residues.

The CDR3 bases are TGTGCCAGCAGTTTGGAGGGGACCGGTCCAACTTATGGCTACACCTTC. This translates into CASSLEGTGPTYGYTF. This sequence joins TRBV28 and TRBJ1-2; possible D gene TRBD1, 5 bases. Germline V gives CDR1 MDHEN, CDR2 SYDVKM. V was trimmed by 3 bases and J by 5 bases, leaving 19 bases between them. The CDR3 consists of 16 residues.

Written as DNA, the CDR3 is TGCGCCAGCAGCGAAGCAGGGGGGTCCTACAATGAGCAGTTCTTC. This gives the protein CASSEAGGSYNEQFF. This chain connects TRBV5-1 to TRBJ2-1; D is possibly TRBD1 (7 bases). The CDR3 is made up of 15 amino acids. V was clipped by 4 bases and J by 1 base, with 12 bases between them. The germline V gene has CDR1 SGHRS and CDR2 YFSETQ.

The V and J genes are TRBV4-1 and TRBJ1-5; the match to TRBD1 covers 12 bases. This CDR3 is built from 18 residues. Germline trimming cut 4 bases from V and 4 bases from J; bases unmatched to any gene: 11. Germline V gene lookup returns CDR1 MGHRA and CDR2 YSYEKL. The chain's CDR3 is CASSLSGTGGFVNQPQHF. The CDR3 DNA is TGCGCCAGCAGCCTAAGCGGGACAGGGGGCTTTGTGAATCAGCCCCAGCATTTT.

As regards this clone: Other DNA sequences in this sample translate to the same CDR3. The gene calls are TRBV28 and TRBJ2-3; TRBD2 is a possible D gene (6 bases). The CDR3 is made up of 12 amino acids. V lost 3 bases and J 6 bases, leaving 7 bases between the germline ends. In germline, CDR1 is MDHEN, CDR2 SYDVKM. The CDR3 coding sequence is TGTGCCAGCAGTTTGGCGGGGGATACGCAGTATTTT. Amino acids: CASSLAGDTQYF.

V gene TRBV5-6 combines with J gene TRBJ2-7, with TRBD2 identical over 10 bases. V shed 4 bases, J shed 3 bases, and the junction held 16 bases outside the gene matches. There are 18 residues in the CDR3. Germline CDR1 reads SGHDT; CDR2 reads YYEEEE. The CDR3 DNA reads as TGTGCCAGCAGCCCAACCGCCACTAGCGGGACTGGAAGCTACGAGCAGTACTTC. It specifies CASSPTATSGTGSYEQYF.

The rearrangement uses TRBV5-4 and TRBJ1-3, with D uncertain. CDR3 length: 17 residues. CDR1 SGHNT and CDR2 YYREEE come from the germline V gene (reference sequence). Deletions cut 1 base from V and 0 bases from J, with 14 bases between. The CDR3 is CASSLHTKRDSGNTIYF. In DNA form, the CDR3 reads TGTGCCAGCAGCTTGCACACAAAGCGGGACTCTGGAAACACCATATATTTT.

The V call is TRBV28, the J call TRBJ2-4; 8 positions agree with TRBD1. V lost 6 bases to trimming and J lost 2 bases; unmatched junction nucleotides: 12. Germline CDR1 reads MDHEN; CDR2 reads SYDVKM. This CDR3 contains 17 residues. This CDR3 reads CASSRSRDRGTKNIQYF. The CDR3 nucleotides are TGTGCCAGCAGCCGCTCCCGAGACAGGGGAACCAAAAACATTCAGTACTTC.

The chain combines TRBV4-2 with TRBJ2-7, with 7 nucleotides matching TRBD2. V shed 1 base, J shed 0 bases, and the junction held 18 bases outside the gene matches. The CDR3 is 20 amino acids. Germline V lookup: CDR1 LGHNA, CDR2 YNFKEQ. CDR3 residues: CASSQAVGIPGLKNSYEQYF. The CDR3 coding sequence is TGTGCCAGCAGCCAAGCGGTGGGGATTCCGGGACTAAAAAACTCCTACGAGCAGTACTTC.

The chain joins TRBV28 to TRBJ2-7, with a tentative D call TRBD2 (6 bases). The CDR3 loop spans 14 amino acids. CDR1 and CDR2 (germline): MDHEN, SYDVKM. V was cut by 7 bases and J by 2 bases, with 15 bases left in between. The CDR3 is CASNPGGIPYEQYF. DNA of the CDR3: TGTGCCAGCAACCCCGGAGGGATCCCCTACGAGCAGTACTTC.

This clone was recorded once. The chain uses TRBV28 and TRBJ1-5; tentative D call: TRBD1 (6 bases). Trimming took 5 bases from V and 0 from J, leaving 14 bases between them. CDR3 size: 16 residues. Germline V gives CDR1 MDHEN, CDR2 SYDVKM. The CDR3 here is CASSPEQGISNQPQHF. In DNA, the CDR3 is TGTGCCAGCAGTCCCGAACAGGGAATTAGCAATCAGCCCCAGCATTTT.

V is TRBV6-6 and J is TRBJ2-1, with 7 bases identical to TRBD1. The germline CDR1 and CDR2 sequences are MNHNY and SVGAGI (reference sequence). With 7 bases clipped from V and 5 bases from J, the junction kept 8 bases outside the gene matches. The CDR3 runs to 14 residues. The CDR3 protein is CASIQGQPNNEQFF. Written as DNA, the CDR3 is TGTGCCAGCATCCAGGGACAGCCAAACAATGAGCAGTTCTTC.

The chain recombines TRBV19 with TRBJ2-3, with TRBD1 identical over 11 bases. Trimming removed 10 bases from V and 0 bases from J; junction bases left unmatched: 15. Germline V gene sequence: CDR1 LNHDA, CDR2 SQIVND (reference sequence). CDR3 length: 18 amino acids. The CDR3 reads CATRDRGIAGTSTDTQYF. The CDR3 DNA is TGTGCCACCAGGGACAGGGGGATAGCGGGGACTAGCACAGATACGCAGTATTTT. The whole variable domain, remainder taken from reference TRBV19 and TRBJ2-3, is DGGITQSPKYLFRKEGQNVTLSCEQNLNHDAMYWYRQDPGQGLRLIYYSQIVNDFQKGDIAEGYSVSREKKESFPLTVTSAQKNPTAFYLCATRDRGIAGTSTDTQYFGPGTRLTVL.

J is TRBJ2-1 and V is TRBV9; 10 positions match TRBD2. From germline, CDR1 is SGDLS and CDR2 YYNGEE. The CDR3 spans 17 residues. V was pared by 0 bases and J by 8 bases, with 11 bases of the junction left unmatched. The CDR3 reads CASSVDPPSGRQHEQFF. The CDR3 DNA is TGTGCCAGCAGCGTAGATCCCCCTAGCGGGAGACAGCATGAGCAGTTCTTC.